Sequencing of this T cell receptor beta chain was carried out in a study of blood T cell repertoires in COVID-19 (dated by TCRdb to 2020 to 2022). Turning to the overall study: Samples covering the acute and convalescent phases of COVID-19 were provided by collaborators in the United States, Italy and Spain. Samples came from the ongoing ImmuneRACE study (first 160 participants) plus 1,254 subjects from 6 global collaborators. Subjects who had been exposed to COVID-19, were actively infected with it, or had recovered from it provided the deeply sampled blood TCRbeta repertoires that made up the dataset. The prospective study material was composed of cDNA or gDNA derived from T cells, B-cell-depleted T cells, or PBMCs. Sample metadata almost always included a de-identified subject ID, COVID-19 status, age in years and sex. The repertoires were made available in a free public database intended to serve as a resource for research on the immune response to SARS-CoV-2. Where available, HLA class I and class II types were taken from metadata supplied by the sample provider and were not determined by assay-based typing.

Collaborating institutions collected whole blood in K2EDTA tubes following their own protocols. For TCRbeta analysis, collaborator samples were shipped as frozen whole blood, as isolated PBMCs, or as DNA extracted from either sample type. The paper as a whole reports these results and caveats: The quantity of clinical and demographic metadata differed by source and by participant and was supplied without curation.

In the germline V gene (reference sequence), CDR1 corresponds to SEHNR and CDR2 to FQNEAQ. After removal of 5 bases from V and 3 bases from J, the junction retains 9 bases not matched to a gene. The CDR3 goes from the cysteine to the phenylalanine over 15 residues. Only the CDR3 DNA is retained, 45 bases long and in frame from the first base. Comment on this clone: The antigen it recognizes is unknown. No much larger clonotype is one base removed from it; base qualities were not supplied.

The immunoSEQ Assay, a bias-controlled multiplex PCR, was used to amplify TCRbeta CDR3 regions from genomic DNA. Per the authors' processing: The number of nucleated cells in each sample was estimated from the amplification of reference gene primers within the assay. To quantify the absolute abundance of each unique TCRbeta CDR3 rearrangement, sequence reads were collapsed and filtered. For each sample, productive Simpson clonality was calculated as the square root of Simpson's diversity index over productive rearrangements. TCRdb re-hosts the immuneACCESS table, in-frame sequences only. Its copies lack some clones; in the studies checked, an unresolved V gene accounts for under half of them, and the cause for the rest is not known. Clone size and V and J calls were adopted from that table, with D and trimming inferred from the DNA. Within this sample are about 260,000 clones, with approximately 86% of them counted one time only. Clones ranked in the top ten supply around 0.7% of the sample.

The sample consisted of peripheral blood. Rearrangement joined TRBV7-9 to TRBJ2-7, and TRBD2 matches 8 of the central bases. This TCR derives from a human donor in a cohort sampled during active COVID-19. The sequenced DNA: TGTGCCAGCAGCCGAGGCACTAGCGGTGGCTACGAGCAGTACTTC. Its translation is CASSRGTSGGYEQYF.